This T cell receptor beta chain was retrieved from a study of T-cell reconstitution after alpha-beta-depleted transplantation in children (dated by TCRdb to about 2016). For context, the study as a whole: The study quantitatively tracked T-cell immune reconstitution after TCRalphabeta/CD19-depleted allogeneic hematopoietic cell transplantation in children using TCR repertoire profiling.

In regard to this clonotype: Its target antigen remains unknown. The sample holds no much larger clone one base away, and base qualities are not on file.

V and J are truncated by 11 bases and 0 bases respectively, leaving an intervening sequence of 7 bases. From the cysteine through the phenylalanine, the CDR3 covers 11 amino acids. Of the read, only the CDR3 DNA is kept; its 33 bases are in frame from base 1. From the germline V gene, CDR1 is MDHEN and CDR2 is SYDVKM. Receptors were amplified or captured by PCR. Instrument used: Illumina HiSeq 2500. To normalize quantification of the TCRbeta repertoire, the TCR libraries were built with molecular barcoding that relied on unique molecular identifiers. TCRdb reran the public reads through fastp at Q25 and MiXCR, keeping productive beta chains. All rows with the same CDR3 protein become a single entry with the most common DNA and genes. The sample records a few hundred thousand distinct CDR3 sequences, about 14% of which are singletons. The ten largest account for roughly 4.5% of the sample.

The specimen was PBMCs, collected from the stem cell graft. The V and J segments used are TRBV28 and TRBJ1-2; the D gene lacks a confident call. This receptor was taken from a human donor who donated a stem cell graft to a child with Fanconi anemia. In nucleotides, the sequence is TGTGCCGCCACGGCTAACTATGGCTACACCTTC. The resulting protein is CAATANYGYTF.